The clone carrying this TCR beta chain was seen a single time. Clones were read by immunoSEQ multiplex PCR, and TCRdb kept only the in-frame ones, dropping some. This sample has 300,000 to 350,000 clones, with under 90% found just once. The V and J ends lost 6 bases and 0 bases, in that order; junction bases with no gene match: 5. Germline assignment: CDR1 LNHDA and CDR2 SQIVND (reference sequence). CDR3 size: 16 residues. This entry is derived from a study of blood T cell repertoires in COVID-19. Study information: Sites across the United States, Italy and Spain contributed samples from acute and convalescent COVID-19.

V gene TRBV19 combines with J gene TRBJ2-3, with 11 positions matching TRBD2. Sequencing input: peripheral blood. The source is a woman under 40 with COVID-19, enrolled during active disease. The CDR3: CASSKGTSGSTDTQYF. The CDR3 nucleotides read TGTGCCAGTAGCAAGGGGACTAGCGGTAGCACAGATACGCAGTATTTT.